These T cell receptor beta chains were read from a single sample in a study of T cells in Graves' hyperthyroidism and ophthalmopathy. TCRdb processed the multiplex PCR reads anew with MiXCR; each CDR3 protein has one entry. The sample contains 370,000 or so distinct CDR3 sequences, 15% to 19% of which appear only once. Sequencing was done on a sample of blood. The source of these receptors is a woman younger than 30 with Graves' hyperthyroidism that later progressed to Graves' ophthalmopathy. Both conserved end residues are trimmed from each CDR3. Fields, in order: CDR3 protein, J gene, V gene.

CDR3: ASSLVAGVRRNEQF
J: TRBJ2-1
V: TRBV5-4

CDR3: SVDKGPSNTEAF
J: TRBJ1-1
V: TRBV29-1

CDR3: AISDGTSGRETQY
J: TRBJ2-3
V: TRBV10-3

CDR3: ASSPGTETNYGYT
J: TRBJ1-2
V: TRBV28

CDR3: AWSEEVRGLKGYT
J: TRBJ1-2
V: TRBV30

CDR3: SARPVDGGGFSYEQY
J: TRBJ2-7
V: TRBV20-1

CDR3: ASSSSSRLAVSYEQY
J: TRBJ2-7
V: TRBV6-1

CDR3: ASSLTSRQETQY
J: TRBJ2-5
V: TRBV5-5

CDR3: ASSLGVGVETQY
J: TRBJ2-5
V: TRBV12-3/TRBV12-4

CDR3: SARDQRVLLNEQF
J: TRBJ2-1
V: TRBV20-1

CDR3: ASSLVAAPGHEQY
J: TRBJ2-7
V: TRBV19

CDR3: SATGILGLEETQY
J: TRBJ2-5
V: TRBV20-1

CDR3: AISEGIAGITDTQY
J: TRBJ2-3
V: TRBV10-3

CDR3: ASSFLAGPLSSYNEQF
J: TRBJ2-1
V: TRBV7-2

CDR3: ASRSVERLSSYEQY
J: TRBJ2-7
V: TRBV11-2

CDR3: ASSQPLGGGSYEQY
J: TRBJ2-7
V: TRBV4-2

CDR3: ASSFTWETQY
J: TRBJ2-5
V: TRBV28

CDR3: ASSHVRGSEQL
J: TRBJ2-7
V: TRBV14

CDR3: ASSYPRGVSGNQPQH
J: TRBJ1-5
V: TRBV6-2/TRBV6-3

CDR3: ASSYWTEPYNEQF
J: TRBJ2-1
V: TRBV9

CDR3: SASFSTSGSPSSYNEQF
J: TRBJ2-1
V: TRBV20-1

CDR3: ASSQVPGLAYNEQF
J: TRBJ2-1
V: TRBV4-1

CDR3: ASSPTSGQETQY
J: TRBJ2-5
V: TRBV12-3/TRBV12-4

CDR3: ASRQGDRGSGANVLT
J: TRBJ2-6
V: TRBV5-1

CDR3: ATITTTSGRASFVDEQF
J: TRBJ2-1
V: TRBV6-5

CDR3: ASSSSFYEQY
J: TRBJ2-7
V: TRBV7-2

CDR3: ASSGWDIYEQF
J: TRBJ2-1
V: TRBV6-1

CDR3: ASSPIGLAGRGTGELF
J: TRBJ2-2
V: TRBV11-1

CDR3: SATPGTSGFWDQF
J: TRBJ2-1
V: TRBV20-1

CDR3: ASKGETQY
J: TRBJ2-5
V: TRBV5-1

CDR3: ASSTGQGGPDTQY
J: TRBJ2-3
V: TRBV5-1

CDR3: ASSLGGAYQHSYEQY
J: TRBJ2-7
V: TRBV13

CDR3: ASSPGLYEQY
J: TRBJ2-7
V: TRBV5-1

CDR3: ASTPGGWEGRKDEQF
J: TRBJ2-1
V: TRBV28

CDR3: ASGLRLEQF
J: TRBJ2-1
V: TRBV6-1

CDR3: SARLQGANEKLF
J: TRBJ1-4
V: TRBV20-1

CDR3: ASSNRVGGGPLGEQF
J: TRBJ2-1
V: TRBV7-8

CDR3: ASSLVYRYNEQF
J: TRBJ2-1
V: TRBV11-2

CDR3: ASSLSPASSYNEQF
J: TRBJ2-1
V: TRBV27

CDR3: ASSFGAGSGAYEQY
J: TRBJ2-7
V: TRBV7-2

CDR3: ASSLGQSARRNTEAF
J: TRBJ1-1
V: TRBV5-1

CDR3: ASSRHLNEPQH
J: TRBJ1-5
V: TRBV6-1

CDR3: ASSLSTGVDEQY
J: TRBJ2-7
V: TRBV7-9

CDR3: ASREGGLEY
J: TRBJ2-5
V: TRBV7-2

CDR3: ASRTDWDRNTEAF
J: TRBJ1-1
V: TRBV6-1

CDR3: ASSLEWGEETQY
J: TRBJ2-5
V: TRBV11-2

CDR3: ATSRDPILAGASETQY
J: TRBJ2-5
V: TRBV15

CDR3: ASSFMEGTEAF
J: TRBJ1-1
V: TRBV11-1

CDR3: ACLTSDTQY
J: TRBJ2-3
V: TRBV27

CDR3: SSMGQGAYGYT
J: TRBJ1-2
V: TRBV20-1

CDR3: ASSLEDRGYEQY
J: TRBJ2-7
V: TRBV7-8

CDR3: ASSLPGTGWSTDTQY
J: TRBJ2-3
V: TRBV7-9